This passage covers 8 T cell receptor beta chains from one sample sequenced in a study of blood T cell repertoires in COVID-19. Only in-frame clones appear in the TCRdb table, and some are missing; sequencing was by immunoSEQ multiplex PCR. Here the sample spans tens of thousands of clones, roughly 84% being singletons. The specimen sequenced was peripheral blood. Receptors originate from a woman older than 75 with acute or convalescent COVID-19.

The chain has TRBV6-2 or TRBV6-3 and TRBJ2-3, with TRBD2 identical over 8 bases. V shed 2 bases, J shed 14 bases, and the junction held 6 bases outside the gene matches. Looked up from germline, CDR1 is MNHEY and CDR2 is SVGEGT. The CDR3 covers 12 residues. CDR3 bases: TGTGCCAGCAGTTACCCGGGACTAGGAGTGTATTTT. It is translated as CASSYPGLGVYF.

CDR3 in DNA: TGCGCCAGCAGCTTACAGGGGTTGGGTAATGAAAAACTGTTTTTT. Its translation is CASSLQGLGNEKLFF. This rearrangement joins TRBV5-1 to TRBJ1-4; 7 nucleotides line up with TRBD1. Germline CDR1 reads SGHRS; CDR2 reads YFSETQ. The CDR3 sequence is 15 residues long. V shed 2 bases, J shed 4 bases, and the junction held 5 bases outside the gene matches.

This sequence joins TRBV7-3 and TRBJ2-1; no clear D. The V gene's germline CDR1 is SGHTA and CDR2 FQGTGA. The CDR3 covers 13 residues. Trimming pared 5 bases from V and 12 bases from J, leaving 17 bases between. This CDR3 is CASSEALGFGQFF. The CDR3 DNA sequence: TGTGCCAGCAGCGAGGCTCTCGGATTTGGGCAGTTCTTC.

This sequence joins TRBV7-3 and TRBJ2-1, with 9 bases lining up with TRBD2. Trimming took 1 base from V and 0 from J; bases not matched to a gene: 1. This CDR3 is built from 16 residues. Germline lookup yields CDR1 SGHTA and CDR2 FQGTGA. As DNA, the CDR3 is TGTGCCAGCAGCTTAAGCGGGAGGGCCTCCTACAATGAGCAGTTCTTC. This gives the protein CASSLSGRASYNEQFF.

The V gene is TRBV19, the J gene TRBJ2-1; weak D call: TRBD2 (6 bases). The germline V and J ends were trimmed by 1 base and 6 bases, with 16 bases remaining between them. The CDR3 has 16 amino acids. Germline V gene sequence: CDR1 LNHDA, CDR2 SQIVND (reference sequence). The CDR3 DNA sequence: TGTGCCAGTAGTATAGGGCAGGGAATCGGGAGCAATGAGCAGTTCTTC. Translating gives CASSIGQGIGSNEQFF.

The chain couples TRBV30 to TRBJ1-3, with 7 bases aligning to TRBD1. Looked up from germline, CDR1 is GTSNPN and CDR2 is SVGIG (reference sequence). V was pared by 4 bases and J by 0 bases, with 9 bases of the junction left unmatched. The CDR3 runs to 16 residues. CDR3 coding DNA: TGTGCCTGGACTCTGGGGACAGTCAGCTCTGGAAACACCATATATTTT. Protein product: CAWTLGTVSSGNTIYF.

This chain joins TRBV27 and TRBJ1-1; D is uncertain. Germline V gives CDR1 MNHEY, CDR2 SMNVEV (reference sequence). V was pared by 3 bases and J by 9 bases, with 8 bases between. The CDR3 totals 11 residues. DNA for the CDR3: TGTGCCAGCAGTTTGGGCTCACAAGCTTTCTTT. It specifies CASSLGSQAFF.

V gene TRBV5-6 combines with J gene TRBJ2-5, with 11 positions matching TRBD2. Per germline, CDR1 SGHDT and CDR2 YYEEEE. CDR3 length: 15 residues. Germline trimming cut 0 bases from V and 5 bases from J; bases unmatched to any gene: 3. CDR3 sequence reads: CASSLVTSGSETQYF. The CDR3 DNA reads TGTGCCAGCAGCTTGGTTACTAGCGGGAGTGAGACCCAGTACTTC.